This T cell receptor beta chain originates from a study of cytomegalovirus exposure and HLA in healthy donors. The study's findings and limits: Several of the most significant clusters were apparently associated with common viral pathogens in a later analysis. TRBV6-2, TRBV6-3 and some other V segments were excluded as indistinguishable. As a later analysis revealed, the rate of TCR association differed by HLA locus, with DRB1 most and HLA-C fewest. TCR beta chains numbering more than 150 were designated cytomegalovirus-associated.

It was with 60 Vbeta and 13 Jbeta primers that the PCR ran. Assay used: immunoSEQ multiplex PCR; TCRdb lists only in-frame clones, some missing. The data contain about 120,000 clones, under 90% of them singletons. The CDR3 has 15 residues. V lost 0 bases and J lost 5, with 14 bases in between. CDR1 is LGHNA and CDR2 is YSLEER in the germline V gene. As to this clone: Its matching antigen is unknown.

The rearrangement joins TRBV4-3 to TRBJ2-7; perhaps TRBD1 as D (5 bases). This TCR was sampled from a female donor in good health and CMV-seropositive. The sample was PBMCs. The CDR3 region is CASSQESLVGDEQYF. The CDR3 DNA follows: TGCGCCAGCAGCCAAGAATCGTTGGTAGGGGACGAGCAGTACTTC.